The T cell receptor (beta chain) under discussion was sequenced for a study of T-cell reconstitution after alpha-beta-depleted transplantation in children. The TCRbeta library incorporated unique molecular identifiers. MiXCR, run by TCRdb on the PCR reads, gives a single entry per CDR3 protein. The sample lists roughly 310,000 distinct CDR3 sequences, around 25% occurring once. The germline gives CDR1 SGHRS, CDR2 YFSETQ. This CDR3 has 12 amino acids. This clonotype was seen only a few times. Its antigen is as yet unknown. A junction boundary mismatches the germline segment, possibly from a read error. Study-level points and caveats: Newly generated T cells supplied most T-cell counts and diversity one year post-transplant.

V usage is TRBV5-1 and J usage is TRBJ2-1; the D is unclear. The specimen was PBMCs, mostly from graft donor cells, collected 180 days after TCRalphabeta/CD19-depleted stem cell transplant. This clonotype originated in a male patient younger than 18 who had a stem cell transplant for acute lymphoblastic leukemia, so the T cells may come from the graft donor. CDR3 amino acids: CASSLARSNRLF. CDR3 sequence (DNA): TGCGCCAGCAGCTTGGCAAGGTCTAATCGGCTCTTC.